Sequencing of this T cell receptor beta chain was carried out in a study of blood T cell repertoires in COVID-19. V was cut by 5 bases and J by 5 bases, with 19 bases left in between. The length of the CDR3 is 16 residues. The germline V gene encodes CDR1 MNHEY and CDR2 SMNVEV (reference sequence). Participant ages covered about 18 to 89 years across 20 to 30 US areas. Here immunoSEQ multiplex PCR was the method, and the copy in TCRdb shows in-frame clones only, minus some. This table holds 320,000 or so clones, roughly 85% found once. The source material was PBMCs or T cells enriched from blood (not recorded which). The source of this sequence is a woman in her twenties or thirties who had been exposed to COVID-19. The chain links TRBV27 to TRBJ2-1, with D possibly TRBD1 on 5 matching bases. The DNA of the CDR3 is TGTGCCAGCAGTCGCCTAGGGGTTTCGGGCAACAATGAGCAGTTCTTC. This encodes CASSRLGVSGNNEQFF.